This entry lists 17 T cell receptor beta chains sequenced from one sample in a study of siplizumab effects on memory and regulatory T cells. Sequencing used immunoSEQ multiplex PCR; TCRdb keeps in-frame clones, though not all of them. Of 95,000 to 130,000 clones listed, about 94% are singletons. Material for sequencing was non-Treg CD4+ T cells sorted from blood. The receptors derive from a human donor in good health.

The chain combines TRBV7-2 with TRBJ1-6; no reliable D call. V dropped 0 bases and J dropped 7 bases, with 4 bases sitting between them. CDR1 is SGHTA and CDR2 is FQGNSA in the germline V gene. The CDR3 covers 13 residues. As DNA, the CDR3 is TGTGCCAGCAGCTTAGCGTCCAATTCACCCCTCCACTTT. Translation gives CASSLASNSPLHF.

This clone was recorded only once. The CDR3 DNA sequence: TGTGCCTGGGCCCTGGTGACTGAAGCTTTCTTT. Translated: CAWALVTEAFF. The chain combines TRBV30 with TRBJ1-1; D is ambiguous. The CDR3 loop spans 11 amino acids. V shed 5 bases and J shed 5 bases, with 9 bases lying between them. Germline CDR1 GTSNPN, CDR2 SVGIG (reference sequence).

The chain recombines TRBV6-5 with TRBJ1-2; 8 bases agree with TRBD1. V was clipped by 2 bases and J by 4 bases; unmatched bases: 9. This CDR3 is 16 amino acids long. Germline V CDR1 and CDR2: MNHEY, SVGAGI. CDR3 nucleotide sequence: TGTGCCAGCAGTTACCACGGTGGACAGGGAACCTATGGCTACACCTTC. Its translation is CASSYHGGQGTYGYTF.

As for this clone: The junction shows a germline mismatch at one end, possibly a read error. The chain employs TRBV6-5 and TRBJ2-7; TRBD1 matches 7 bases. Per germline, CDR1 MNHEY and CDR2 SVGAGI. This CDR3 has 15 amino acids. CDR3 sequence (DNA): TGTGCCAGCAGCTTCGATGGGACAGATATCTACGGGCAGTACTTC. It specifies CASSFDGTDIYGQYF.

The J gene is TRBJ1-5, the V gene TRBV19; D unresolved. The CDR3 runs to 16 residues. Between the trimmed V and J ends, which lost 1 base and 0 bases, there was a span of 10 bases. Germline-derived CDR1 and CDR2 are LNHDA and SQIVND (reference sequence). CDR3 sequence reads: CASSIVYGLSNQPQHF. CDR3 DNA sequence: TGTGCCAGTAGTATAGTGTACGGGCTTAGCAATCAGCCCCAGCATTTT.

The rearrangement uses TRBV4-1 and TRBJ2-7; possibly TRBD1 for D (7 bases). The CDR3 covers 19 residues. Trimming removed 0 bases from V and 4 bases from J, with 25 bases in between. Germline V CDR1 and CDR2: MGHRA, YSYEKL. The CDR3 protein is CASSQESLMTGRAGYEQYF. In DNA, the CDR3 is TGCGCCAGCAGCCAAGAATCCCTAATGACAGGGCGAGCGGGTTACGAGCAGTACTTC.

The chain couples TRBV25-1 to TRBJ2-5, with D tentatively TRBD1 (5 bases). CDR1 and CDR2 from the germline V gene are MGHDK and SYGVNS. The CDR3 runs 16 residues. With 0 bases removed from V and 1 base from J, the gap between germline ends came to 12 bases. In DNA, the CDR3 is TGTGCCAGCAGTGAATATAACGGACACCCCCAAGAGACCCAGTACTTC. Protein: CASSEYNGHPQETQYF. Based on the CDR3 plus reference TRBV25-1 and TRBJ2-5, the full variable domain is EADIYQTPRYLVIGTGKKITLECSQTMGHDKMYWYQQDPGMELHLIHYSYGVNSTEKGDLSSESTVSRIRTEHFPLTLESARPSHTSQYLCASSEYNGHPQETQYFGPGTRLLVL.

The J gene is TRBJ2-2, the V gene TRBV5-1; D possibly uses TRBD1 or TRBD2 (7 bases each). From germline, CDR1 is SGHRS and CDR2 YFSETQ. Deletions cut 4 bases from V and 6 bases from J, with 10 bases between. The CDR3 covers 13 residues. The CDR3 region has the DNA TGCGCCAGCAGCCAGGGGGGGGCCGGGGAGCTGTTTTTT. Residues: CASSQGGAGELFF.

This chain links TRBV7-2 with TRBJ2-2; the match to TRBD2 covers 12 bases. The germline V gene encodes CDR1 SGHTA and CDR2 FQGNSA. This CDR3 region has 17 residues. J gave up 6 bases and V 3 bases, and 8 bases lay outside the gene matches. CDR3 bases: TGTGCCAGCAGCTTTTTTCCGGCTAGCGGGGGGGCCGGGGAGCTGTTTTTT. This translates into CASSFFPASGGAGELFF.

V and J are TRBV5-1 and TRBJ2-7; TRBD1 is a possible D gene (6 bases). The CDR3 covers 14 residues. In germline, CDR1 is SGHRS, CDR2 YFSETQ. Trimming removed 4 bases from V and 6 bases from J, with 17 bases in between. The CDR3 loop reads CASSPSRGGFEQYF. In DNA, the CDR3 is TGCGCCAGCAGCCCATCCAGAGGGGGATTCGAGCAGTACTTC.

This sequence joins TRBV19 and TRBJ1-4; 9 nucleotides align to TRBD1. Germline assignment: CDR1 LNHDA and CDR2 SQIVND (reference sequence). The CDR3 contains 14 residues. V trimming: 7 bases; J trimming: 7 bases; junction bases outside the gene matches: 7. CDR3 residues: CASIDRGTSEKLFF. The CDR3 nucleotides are TGTGCCAGTATAGACAGGGGGACCTCTGAAAAACTGTTTTTT.

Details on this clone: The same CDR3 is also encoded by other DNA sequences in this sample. The CDR3 is CASSYSTGNTEAFF. CDR3 nucleotides: TGTGCCAGCAGTTATTCTACGGGGAACACTGAAGCTTTCTTT. The rearrangement uses TRBV6-5 and TRBJ1-1; D remains unclear. Germline V gene sequence: CDR1 MNHEY, CDR2 SVGAGI. Trimming pared 3 bases from V and 1 base from J, leaving 9 bases between. The CDR3 has 14 amino acids.

The CDR3 protein is CASTYSEFTNYGYTF. The DNA of the CDR3 is TGTGCCAGCACCTATAGTGAGTTTACCAACTATGGCTACACCTTC. The chain combines TRBV6-6 with TRBJ1-2, with no clear D. This CDR3 is 15 amino acids long. Germline V lookup: CDR1 MNHNY, CDR2 SVGAGI (reference sequence). Trimming pared 7 bases from V and 2 bases from J, leaving 17 bases between.

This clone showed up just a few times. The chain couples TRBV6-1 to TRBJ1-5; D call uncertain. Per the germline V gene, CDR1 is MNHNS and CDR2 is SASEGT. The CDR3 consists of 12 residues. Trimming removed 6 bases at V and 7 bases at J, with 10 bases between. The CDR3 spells CASRFPGQPQHF. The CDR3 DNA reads TGTGCCAGCAGGTTCCCCGGCCAGCCCCAGCATTTT.

CDR3 DNA: TGTGCCAGCAGTTTTGACTCTCACTATGGCTACACCTTC. Translation: CASSFDSHYGYTF. This sequence joins TRBV28 and TRBJ1-2; D is undetermined. Trimming stripped 3 bases from V and 3 bases from J, with 8 bases between. Germline CDR1 and CDR2: MDHEN and SYDVKM. The CDR3 spans 13 residues.

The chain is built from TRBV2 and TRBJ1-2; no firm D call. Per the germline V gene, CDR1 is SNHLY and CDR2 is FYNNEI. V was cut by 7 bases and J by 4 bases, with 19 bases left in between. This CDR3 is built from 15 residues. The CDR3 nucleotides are TGTGCCAGCACCAATGAAGGCGAATTTAGCTATGGCTACACCTTC. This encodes CASTNEGEFSYGYTF.

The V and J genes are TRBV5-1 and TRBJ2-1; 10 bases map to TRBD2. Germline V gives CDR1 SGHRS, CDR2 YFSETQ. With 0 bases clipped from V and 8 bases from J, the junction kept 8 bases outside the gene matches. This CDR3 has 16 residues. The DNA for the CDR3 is TGCGCCAGCAGCTTGGAAAGCGGGGGGGCCAGTCATGAGCAGTTCTTC. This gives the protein CASSLESGGASHEQFF.